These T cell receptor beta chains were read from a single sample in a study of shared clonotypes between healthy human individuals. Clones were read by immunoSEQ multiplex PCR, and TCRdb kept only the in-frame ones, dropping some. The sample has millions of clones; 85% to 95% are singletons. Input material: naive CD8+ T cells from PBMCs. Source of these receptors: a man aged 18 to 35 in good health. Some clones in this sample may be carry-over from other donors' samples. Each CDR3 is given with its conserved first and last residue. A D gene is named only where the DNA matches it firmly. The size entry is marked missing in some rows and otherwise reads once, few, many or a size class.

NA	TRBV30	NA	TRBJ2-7	CAWSAGGTVQGAYEQYF	TGTGCCTGGAGTGCGGGGGGGACAGTACAAGGGGCCTACGAGCAGTACTTC
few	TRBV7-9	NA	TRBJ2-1	CASSLLNEQFF	TGTGCCAGCAGCTTATTGAATGAGCAGTTCTTC
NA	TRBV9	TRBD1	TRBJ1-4	CASSGTGVDEKLFF	TGTGCCAGCAGCGGGACAGGGGTTGATGAAAAACTGTTTTTT
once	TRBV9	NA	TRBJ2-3	CASSVVGTPTDTQYF	TGTGCCAGCAGCGTAGTGGGGACTCCCACAGATACGCAGTATTTT
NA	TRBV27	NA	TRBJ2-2	CASSLFQGMNTGELFF	TGTGCCAGCAGTTTATTTCAGGGGATGAACACCGGGGAGCTGTTTTTT
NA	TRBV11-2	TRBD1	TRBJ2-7	CASSLVVKGQGYEQYF	TGTGCCAGCAGCTTAGTTGTCAAGGGACAGGGCTACGAGCAGTACTTC
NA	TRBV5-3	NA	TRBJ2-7	CARSPGTPTYEQYF	TGTGCCAGAAGCCCCGGGACTCCTACCTACGAGCAGTACTTC
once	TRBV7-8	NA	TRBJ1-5	CASSLATNQPQHF	TGTGCCAGCAGCTTAGCCACCAATCAGCCCCAGCATTTT
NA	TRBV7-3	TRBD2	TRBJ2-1	CASSPSGRGHNEQFF	TGTGCCAGCAGCCCTAGCGGGAGGGGACACAATGAGCAGTTCTTC
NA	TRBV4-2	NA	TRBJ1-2	CASSQDVVGATYGYTF	TGTGCCAGCAGCCAAGATGTAGTGGGGGCTACCTATGGCTACACCTTC
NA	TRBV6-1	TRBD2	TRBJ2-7	CASSGGTSGSLFYEQYF	TGTGCCAGCAGTGGCGGGACTAGCGGGAGTCTATTCTACGAGCAGTACTTC
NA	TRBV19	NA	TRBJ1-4	CASNEGWHEKLFF	TGTGCCAGTAATGAGGGGTGGCATGAAAAACTGTTTTTT
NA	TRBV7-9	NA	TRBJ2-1	CASSPLTGYNEQFF	TGTGCCAGCAGCCCCTTGACAGGCTACAATGAGCAGTTCTTC
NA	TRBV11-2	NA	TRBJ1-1	CASSLERGLNTEAFF	TGTGCCAGCAGCTTAGAACGGGGATTGAACACTGAAGCTTTCTTT
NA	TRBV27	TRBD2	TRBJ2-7	CASSSSGPSYEQYF	TGTGCCAGCAGTTCTAGCGGCCCTTCCTACGAGCAGTACTTC
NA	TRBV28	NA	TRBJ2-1	CASSLLESSYNEQFF	TGTGCCAGCAGTTTACTAGAGAGCTCCTACAATGAGCAGTTCTTC
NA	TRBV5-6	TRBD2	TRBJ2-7	CASSTGGTYEQYF	TGTGCCAGCAGCACGGGAGGAACCTACGAGCAGTACTTC
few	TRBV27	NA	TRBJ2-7	CASSLSGPYEQYF	TGTGCCAGCAGTTTATCGGGGCCCTACGAGCAGTACTTC
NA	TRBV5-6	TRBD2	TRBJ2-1	CASSPTSGKYNEQFF	TGTGCCAGCAGCCCTACTAGCGGGAAATACAATGAGCAGTTCTTC
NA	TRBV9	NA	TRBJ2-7	CASSAGYEQYF	TGTGCCAGCAGTGCAGGGTACGAGCAGTACTTC
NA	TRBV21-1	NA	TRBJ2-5	CASSKTKDTGAKETQYF	TGTGCCAGCAGCAAAACGAAAGACACGGGGGCCAAAGAGACCCAGTACTTC
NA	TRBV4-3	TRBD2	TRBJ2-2	CASSQSLAGLNTGELFF	TGCGCCAGCAGCCAATCACTAGCGGGTTTGAACACCGGGGAGCTGTTTTTT
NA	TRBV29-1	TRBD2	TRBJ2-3	CSARSGRLDTQYF	TGCAGCGCACGGAGCGGGAGACTTGATACGCAGTATTTT
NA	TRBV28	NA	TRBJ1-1	CASRLTMGTEAFF	TGTGCCAGCAGGTTAACTATGGGCACTGAAGCTTTCTTT
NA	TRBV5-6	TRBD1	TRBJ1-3	CASSSGTGLGTGNTIYF	TGTGCCAGCAGCTCTGGGACAGGGTTAGGTACTGGAAACACCATATATTTT
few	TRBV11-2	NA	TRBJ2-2	CASSPEVRSTGELFF	TGTGCCAGCAGCCCGGAGGTGCGGAGCACCGGGGAGCTGTTTTTT
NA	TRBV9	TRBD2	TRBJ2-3	CASSVGGRGPDTQYF	TGTGCCAGCAGCGTAGGCGGGAGGGGACCAGATACGCAGTATTTT
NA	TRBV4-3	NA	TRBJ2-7	CASSQDRGRRYEQYF	TGCGCCAGCAGCCAAGATCGGGGACGGAGGTACGAGCAGTACTTC
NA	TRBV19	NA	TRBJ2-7	CASSTVDRYYEQYF	TGTGCCAGTAGTACCGTCGACCGTTACTACGAGCAGTACTTC
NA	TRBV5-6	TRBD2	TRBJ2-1	CASLRLGEGRYNEQFF	TGTGCCAGCCTCAGGTTGGGGGAGGGCCGTTACAATGAGCAATTCTTC
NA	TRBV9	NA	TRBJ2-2	CASSVASGAGELFF	TGTGCCAGCAGCGTAGCTTCCGGGGCCGGGGAGCTGTTTTTT
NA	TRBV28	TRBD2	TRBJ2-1	CASSSQREGFMDEQFF	TGTGCCAGCAGCAGCCAGCGGGAGGGATTTATGGATGAGCAGTTCTTC